What follows are 18 T cell receptor beta chains derived from one specimen sequenced in a study of cytomegalovirus exposure and HLA in healthy donors. Use of 60 Vbeta and 13 Jbeta primers characterized the PCR. The protocol was immunoSEQ multiplex PCR, while the TCRdb copy is restricted to in-frame clones and leaves out a portion. The top ten clones hold 1.7% of a sample with about 200,000 clones, roughly 85% of them seen once. Sequences were obtained from PBMCs. The receptors come from a woman aged 18-29 years in good health and CMV-seronegative.

This clone was counted a few times. The chain has TRBV5-1 and TRBJ1-3, with TRBD1 as a possible D gene (5 bases). Per germline, CDR1 SGHRS and CDR2 YFSETQ. CDR3 length: 11 amino acids. Trimming cost V 7 bases and J 7 bases, with 9 bases left between them. Here the CDR3 DNA reads TGCGCCAGCTCCCAGGGTAACACCATATATTTT. Amino acid sequence: CASSQGNTIYF.

The chain recombines TRBV27 with TRBJ2-2; possibly TRBD2 for D (5 bases). The CDR3 covers 17 residues. Germline-derived CDR1 and CDR2 are MNHEY and SMNVEV (reference sequence). V was shortened by 0 bases and J by 3 bases, with 14 bases between the two germline ends. The CDR3 protein is CASSLSALAGDTGELFF. The CDR3 region has the DNA TGTGCCAGCAGTTTATCGGCGCTAGCCGGGGACACCGGGGAGCTGTTTTTT.

V and J are TRBV11-2 and TRBJ1-1, with D unresolved. V was clipped by 1 base and J by 8 bases, with 8 bases between them. The CDR3 loop spans 12 amino acids. Per the germline V gene, CDR1 is SGHAT and CDR2 is FQNNGV. In nucleotides, the CDR3 is TGTGCCAGCAGCTTAGGTAGTTACGAAGCTTTCTTT. Protein sequence: CASSLGSYEAFF.

The V gene is TRBV6-1, the J gene TRBJ2-5; no clear D gene. The CDR3 has 17 residues. V was clipped by 0 bases and J by 5 bases, with 19 bases between them. Germline V CDR1 and CDR2: MNHNS, SASEGT. The CDR3 protein is CASSEAKSVLRRETQYF. The CDR3 nucleotides are TGTGCCAGCAGTGAAGCAAAAAGCGTCTTAAGGCGGGAGACCCAGTACTTC.

V gene TRBV13 combines with J gene TRBJ2-7; TRBD1 agrees at 8 bases. CDR3 length: 12 amino acids. The junction had 1 base not matched to a gene; V was cut back by 3 bases and J by 6 bases. Germline V gene sequence: CDR1 PRHDT, CDR2 FYEKMQ (reference sequence). The CDR3 is CASSFDRGEQYV. The CDR3 bases are TGTGCCAGCAGCTTCGACAGGGGCGAGCAGTACGTC.

The chain has TRBV27 and TRBJ2-3; perhaps TRBD2 as D (5 bases). V was pared by 6 bases and J by 0 bases, with 10 bases between. The CDR3 extends over 14 amino acids. Germline V lookup: CDR1 MNHEY, CDR2 SMNVEV (reference sequence). CDR3 in DNA: TGTGCCAGCAGGCTAGCTACTAGCACAGATACGCAGTATTTT. Protein: CASRLATSTDTQYF.

The chain combines TRBV4-1 with TRBJ1-2; D is uncertain. Germline lookup yields CDR1 MGHRA and CDR2 YSYEKL. Deletions cut 4 bases from V and 3 bases from J, with 15 bases between. The CDR3 has 15 amino acids. The CDR3 DNA reads as TGCGCCAGCAGCCCTAGCTACGGGCTAGACTATGGCTACACCTTC. Its protein is CASSPSYGLDYGYTF.

This chain uses TRBV5-1 with TRBJ2-5; perhaps TRBD1 as D (6 bases). V was shortened by 0 bases and J by 5 bases, with 23 bases between the two germline ends. From germline, CDR1 is SGHRS and CDR2 YFSETQ. The CDR3 extends over 18 amino acids. DNA of the CDR3: TGCGCCAGCAGCTTGGACGCTCCAGGGGCCGGTTTTCGGGAGACCCAGTACTTC. Amino acids: CASSLDAPGAGFRETQYF. Filled out from reference TRBV5-1 and TRBJ2-5, the complete variable domain reads KAGVTQTPRYLIKTRGQQVTLSCSPISGHRSVSWYQQTPGQGLQFLFEYFSETQRNKGNFPGRFSGRQFSNSRSEMNVSTLELGDSALYLCASSLDAPGAGFRETQYFGPGTRLLVL.

J is TRBJ2-6 and V is TRBV9, with D possibly matching TRBD2 (5 bases). The CDR3 runs to 17 residues. Germline V lookup: CDR1 SGDLS, CDR2 YYNGEE. Trimming stripped 0 bases from V and 0 bases from J, with 10 bases between. The CDR3 bases are TGTGCCAGCAGCGTAGTACTAGGGAACTCTGGGGCCAACGTCCTGACTTTC. This translates into CASSVVLGNSGANVLTF. Complete variable domain (other parts from reference TRBV9 and TRBJ2-6): DSGVTQTPKHLITATGQRVTLRCSPRSGDLSVYWYQQSLDQGLQFLIQYYNGEERAKGNILERFSAQQFPDLHSELNLSSLELGDSALYFCASSVVLGNSGANVLTFGAGSRLTVL.

The CDR3 DNA is TGTGCCAGTAGTGTCGGACAGGTCAGCTCCTACAATGAGCAGTTCTTC. Translation gives CASSVGQVSSYNEQFF. The chain couples TRBV19 to TRBJ2-1, with 7 bases fitting TRBD1. The germline CDR1 and CDR2 sequences are LNHDA and SQIVND (reference sequence). CDR3 length: 16 residues. After removal of 5 bases from V and 0 bases from J, the junction contained 7 bases not matched to a gene.

In this sample, this clone turned up once. J is TRBJ2-2 and V is TRBV2; 7 bases fit TRBD2. After removal of 5 bases from V and 0 bases from J, the junction contained 6 bases not matched to a gene. Looked up from germline, CDR1 is SNHLY and CDR2 is FYNNEI. This CDR3 region has 16 residues. The DNA for the CDR3 is TGTGCCAGCAGTCGGCTAGCGGAGACGAACACCGGGGAGCTGTTTTTT. Amino acids: CASSRLAETNTGELFF.

This chain joins TRBV14 and TRBJ2-7; 13 bases are shared with TRBD2. J gave up 3 bases and V 4 bases, and 15 bases lay outside the gene matches. CDR1 and CDR2 (germline): SGHDN, FVKESK. The CDR3 has 19 amino acids. CDR3 bases: TGTGCCAGCAGCCCCCTCGGGAGGACTAGCGGGAGTTCTCGCTACGAGCAGTACTTC. Amino acid sequence: CASSPLGRTSGSSRYEQYF.

This clone was seen a single time. The chain combines TRBV9 with TRBJ2-1; TRBD2 matches 10 bases. V gave up 3 bases and J gave up 7 bases; unmatched junction bases: 10. This CDR3 comprises 16 residues. Germline V CDR1 and CDR2: SGDLS, YYNGEE. The CDR3 nucleotides are TGTGCCAGCAGCGGTGGTGCTAGCGGGAGTGGTAATGAGCAGTTCTTC. It codes for CASSGGASGSGNEQFF.

Written as DNA, the CDR3 is TGTGCCAGCAGTCCAGGTGGGGCCGGGGAGACCCAGTACTTC. This translates into CASSPGGAGETQYF. The chain couples TRBV9 to TRBJ2-5, with D possibly being TRBD1 (5 bases). Between the trimmed V and J ends, which lost 5 bases and 5 bases, there was a span of 16 bases. Germline V gene data show CDR1 as SGDLS and CDR2 as YYNGEE. This CDR3 is built from 14 residues. Complete variable domain (other parts from reference TRBV9 and TRBJ2-5): DSGVTQTPKHLITATGQRVTLRCSPRSGDLSVYWYQQSLDQGLQFLIQYYNGEERAKGNILERFSAQQFPDLHSELNLSSLELGDSALYFCASSPGGAGETQYFGPGTRLLVL.

The rearrangement links TRBV6-6 to TRBJ2-5; 10 positions agree with TRBD1. V lost 7 bases and J lost 5; bases outside the gene matches: 7. Germline assignment: CDR1 MNHNY and CDR2 SVGAGI (reference sequence). The length of the CDR3 is 14 residues. The CDR3 reads CASTRTGGGETQYF. The CDR3 nucleotides are TGTGCCAGCACTCGGACAGGGGGAGGTGAGACCCAGTACTTC.

This sequence joins TRBV5-4 and TRBJ1-4; 7 bases fit TRBD1. After removal of 3 bases from V and 1 base from J, the junction contained 3 bases not matched to a gene. Germline CDR1 SGHNT, CDR2 YYREEE (reference sequence). The length of the CDR3 is 15 residues. The CDR3 reads CASSSNRGTNEKLFF. In DNA form, the CDR3 reads TGTGCCAGCAGCTCTAACAGGGGAACTAATGAAAAACTGTTTTTT.

About this clone: At one of its ends the junction is not consistent with the germline gene, which may arise from a read error. This rearrangement joins TRBV19 to TRBJ1-1, with D uncertain. This CDR3 comprises 15 residues. CDR1 and CDR2 (germline): LNHDA, SQIVND (reference sequence). The CDR3: CASSNPPGGNAEAFF. Here the CDR3 DNA reads TGTGCCAGTAGTAACCCCCCAGGAGGGAACGCTGAAGCTTTCTTT.

CDR3 protein: CASSRRDGSGPRFF. DNA for the CDR3: TGTGCCAGCAGCCGCCGAGATGGTAGCGGGCCCCGGTTCTTC. The chain is built from TRBV11-2 and TRBJ2-1, with 7 positions matching TRBD2. The germline V gene encodes CDR1 SGHAT and CDR2 FQNNGV. V lost 5 bases, J lost 15 bases, and 16 bases stayed unmatched. This CDR3 comprises 14 residues.